This T cell receptor beta chain appears in the sequencing data of a study of high-grade serous ovarian cancer treatment subgroups. Study observations and caveats: Different patients shared almost no repertoire; same-patient tumors shared roughly 0.11 to 0.85. Spatial context was lost because tumors were sequenced in bulk.

CDR1 MDHEN and CDR2 SYDVKM come from the germline V gene. The V segment lost 4 bases and the J segment 1 base; nucleotides outside the gene matches: 8. The CDR3 spans 17 residues. Tumor tissue was taken before any definitive surgery or chemotherapy was given. TCRdb's table, derived via immunoSEQ multiplex PCR, lists solely in-frame clones and lacks some. The data hold about 36,000 clones, with 79% observed a single time. A word on this clone: The antigen is undetermined.

This chain connects TRBV28 to TRBJ2-2; 8 bases line up with TRBD1. The sample taken for sequencing was tumor tissue. The origin of this receptor is a human donor with high-grade serous ovarian cancer. This CDR3 is CASSSSSGTGNTGELFF. For the CDR3, the DNA is TGTGCCAGCAGTTCCTCGTCGGGGACAGGGAACACCGGGGAGCTGTTTTTT.